Listed below are T cell receptor beta chains from one sample, sequenced in a study of T cell responses to AZD1222 COVID-19 vaccine. Repertoires were generated with immunoSEQ multiplex PCR, while TCRdb's copy carries only in-frame clones and drops some. The table has 150,000 to 200,000 clones, roughly 90% seen once. The sequenced sample was peripheral blood, obtained on day 0 of AZD1222 vaccination. The origin of the receptors is an adult in good health. The CDR3 runs from the conserved cysteine through the conserved F or W. Each record gives: J gene, clone size, CDR3 length, D gene, V gene, CDR3 DNA, CDR3 protein. The D gene is left open where the match is weak. Where a row states a size, it is once, few, many or the class of an expanded clone; other rows omit it.

TRBJ2-2 | NA | 15 | NA | TRBV19 | TGTGCCAGTACCCCTGAGGAGTTAAACACCGGGGAGCTGTTTTTT | CASTPEELNTGELFF
TRBJ2-1 | NA | 13 | TRBD2 | TRBV24-1 | TGTGCCACCAAGGCTCTAGCGGGCAATGAGCAGTTCTTC | CATKALAGNEQFF
TRBJ1-2 | NA | 14 | NA | TRBV7-2 | TGTGCCAGCAGCGCCCACAGGGCCTTCTATGGCTACACCTTC | CASSAHRAFYGYTF
TRBJ2-3 | NA | 12 | NA | TRBV18 | TGTGCCAGCTCACCACTTTCAGATACGCAGTATTTT | CASSPLSDTQYF
TRBJ2-7 | NA | 15 | TRBD1 | TRBV19 | TGTGCCAGTAGTAGGACCGGGACAGAGCCTAAGGAGCAGTACTTC | CASSRTGTEPKEQYF
TRBJ2-1 | NA | 15 | TRBD1 | TRBV7-9 | TGTGCCAGCAGCCACGGACAGGGAAGATACAATGAGCAGTTCTTC | CASSHGQGRYNEQFF
TRBJ2-3 | once | 13 | NA | TRBV28 | TGTGCCAGCAGTTTGGGGGGACCGGATACGCAGTATTTT | CASSLGGPDTQYF
TRBJ1-1 | NA | 15 | TRBD1 | TRBV5-1 | TGCGCCAGCAGGACAGGGGGTCCCATGAACACTGAAGCTTTCTTT | CASRTGGPMNTEAFF
TRBJ1-5 | NA | 14 | TRBD1 | TRBV7-9 | TGTGCCAGCAGCTCCGACAGGGGCCTTCAGCCCCAGCATTTT | CASSSDRGLQPQHF
TRBJ1-4 | NA | 14 | NA | TRBV28 | TGTGCCAGCAGTTTATTTAGGGGTCGGGAAAAACTGTTTTTT | CASSLFRGREKLFF
TRBJ1-1 | NA | 14 | NA | TRBV28 | TGTGCCAGCACCTCCAGGGTGGTGAACACTGAAGCTTTCTTT | CASTSRVVNTEAFF
TRBJ2-7 | NA | 14 | NA | TRBV30 | TGTGCCTGGAGTGTACGAGGGAAAGTGTACGAGCAGTACTTC | CAWSVRGKVYEQYF
TRBJ2-7 | once | 11 | NA | TRBV28 | TGTGCCAGCAGAGGGGGCTACGAGCAGTACTTC | CASRGGYEQYF
TRBJ2-1 | NA | 15 | TRBD2 | TRBV3-1/TRBV3-2 | TGTGCCAGCAGCCAAGAAACTAGCGGGCACAATGAGCAGTTCTTC | CASSQETSGHNEQFF
TRBJ2-7 | NA | 14 | NA | TRBV5-6 | TGTGCCAGCAGCCTCATGGCCCCACCCTACGAGCAGTACTTC | CASSLMAPPYEQYF
TRBJ2-6 | NA | 16 | TRBD1 | TRBV19 | TGTGCCAGTAGTATGTCCAGGGGGCCTGGGGCCAACGTCCTGACTTTC | CASSMSRGPGANVLTF
TRBJ2-2 | NA | 16 | TRBD1 | TRBV9 | TGTGCCAGCAGCCTCTCCCGGGACAGAAACACCGGGGAGCTGTTTTTT | CASSLSRDRNTGELFF
TRBJ1-1 | NA | 14 | NA | TRBV5-1 | TGCGCCAGCAGCCCGGAGGCGGTCTTGGGGGAAGCTTTCTTT | CASSPEAVLGEAFF
TRBJ1-2 | NA | 15 | NA | TRBV7-9 | TGTGCCAGCAGCTTGGGGACCGGCTTTGGCTATGGCTACACCTTC | CASSLGTGFGYGYTF
TRBJ1-2 | NA | 13 | TRBD1 | TRBV27 | TGTGCCAGCAGGACAGGGGGGAGGTATGGCTACACCTTC | CASRTGGRYGYTF
TRBJ2-1 | NA | 17 | TRBD2 | TRBV18 | TGTGCCAGCTCACGTACCAGACTAGCGGGAGATGGAAATGAGCAGTTCTTC | CASSRTRLAGDGNEQFF
TRBJ1-2 | NA | 14 | NA | TRBV6-5 | TGTGCCACTCAGGGAACAGGGACCAACTATGGCTACACCTTC | CATQGTGTNYGYTF
TRBJ2-5 | once | 16 | TRBD2 | TRBV7-2 | TGTGCCAGCAGCATGAGACTAGCGGGGGGCCATGAGACCCAGTACTTC | CASSMRLAGGHETQYF
TRBJ1-1 | NA | 14 | NA | TRBV19 | TGTGCCAGTAGTCCCGGACAGATGAACACTGAAGCTTTCTTT | CASSPGQMNTEAFF
TRBJ1-4 | NA | 15 | NA | TRBV28 | TGTGCCAGCAGGATTTTAGGGGAAACTAATGAAAAACTGTTTTTT | CASRILGETNEKLFF
TRBJ1-2 | NA | 15 | NA | TRBV7-8 | TGTGCCAGCAGCTTAAAGGAGACCGGGGGCTATGGCTACACCTTC | CASSLKETGGYGYTF
TRBJ1-2 | NA | 12 | NA | TRBV7-9 | TGTGCCAGCAGCCAAATTAACTATGGCTACACCTTC | CASSQINYGYTF
TRBJ1-2 | NA | 18 | TRBD1 | TRBV5-1 | TGCGCCAGCAGCCGAACCCGGGACAGGCGTGACTTTAACTATGGCTACACCTTC | CASSRTRDRRDFNYGYTF
TRBJ1-2 | once | 15 | TRBD1 | TRBV6-5 | TGTGCCAGCAGTTCCCACAGGGGAGCCCTCTATGGCTACACCTTC | CASSSHRGALYGYTF
TRBJ1-5 | NA | 14 | TRBD1 | TRBV5-8 | TGTGCCAGCAGTCCGGACAGGGGCAATCAGCCCCAGCATTTT | CASSPDRGNQPQHF
TRBJ1-1 | NA | 16 | TRBD1 | TRBV19 | TGTGCCAGTAGTCACAACCAGGGGGCGGGGAACACTGAAGCTTTCTTT | CASSHNQGAGNTEAFF
TRBJ2-7 | NA | 20 | TRBD2 | TRBV12-5 | TGTGCTAGTGGTCCCACTTTGGACAGGGACCCGGGACTAGCGGCCTACGAGCAGTACTTC | CASGPTLDRDPGLAAYEQYF
TRBJ1-5 | NA | 13 | NA | TRBV12-3/TRBV12-4 | TGTGCCAGCAGCACCGGTGGGGGTCAGCCCCAGCATTTT | CASSTGGGQPQHF
TRBJ2-5 | NA | 14 | TRBD2 | TRBV10-3 | TGTGCCTCAGCGGGACCGACTCCTCAAGAGACCCAGTACTTC | CASAGPTPQETQYF
TRBJ2-1 | NA | 21 | TRBD2 | TRBV14 | TGTGCCAGCAGCCAAGACAAGGACAGGCGATCTAGCGGGAGCTCCTACAATGAGCAGTTCTTC | CASSQDKDRRSSGSSYNEQFF
TRBJ2-3 | NA | 16 | TRBD2 | TRBV5-4 | TGTGCCAGCAGCTCGCCCGCAGCGGGGGGGCCAGATACGCAGTATTTT | CASSSPAAGGPDTQYF
TRBJ2-7 | NA | 16 | NA | TRBV10-1 | TGCGCCAGCAGTGCCGACCGGTTGGAACCCCCCTACGAGCAGTACTTC | CASSADRLEPPYEQYF
TRBJ1-1 | NA | 12 | NA | TRBV6-5 | TGTGCCAGCAGTTACAGGACCACCGAAGCTTTCTTT | CASSYRTTEAFF
TRBJ1-4 | NA | 15 | NA | TRBV28 | TGTGCCAGCAGTTCGACAGGTACAACTAATGAAAAACTGTTTTTT | CASSSTGTTNEKLFF
TRBJ2-3 | NA | 15 | NA | TRBV11-3 | TGTGCCAGCAGCCCGGCTGCGGGGCGAACAGATACGCAGTATTTT | CASSPAAGRTDTQYF
TRBJ2-7 | NA | 15 | TRBD1 | TRBV18 | TGTGCCAGCTCCCCTACGGGGACAGGTGTTTACGAGCAGTACTTC | CASSPTGTGVYEQYF
TRBJ1-2 | NA | 12 | NA | TRBV13 | TGTGCCAGCTCGGCGGGGTTGGAAGGCTACACCTTC | CASSAGLEGYTF
TRBJ2-5 | NA | 14 | NA | TRBV7-3 | TGTGCCAGCAGCTTAGGGGGGTCCCAAGAGACCCAGTACTTC | CASSLGGSQETQYF
TRBJ1-2 | NA | 18 | NA | TRBV21-1 | TGTGCCAGCAGCAAAGCTGGACAGGGCGTTGACCCCTGGGATGGCTACACCTTC | CASSKAGQGVDPWDGYTF
TRBJ2-1 | NA | 11 | NA | TRBV5-4 | TGTGCCAGCAGCTTGAGCAATGAGCAGTTCTTC | CASSLSNEQFF
TRBJ1-1 | NA | 12 | NA | TRBV2 | TGTGCCAGCAGCGGTGTGAGCACTGAAGCTTTCTTT | CASSGVSTEAFF